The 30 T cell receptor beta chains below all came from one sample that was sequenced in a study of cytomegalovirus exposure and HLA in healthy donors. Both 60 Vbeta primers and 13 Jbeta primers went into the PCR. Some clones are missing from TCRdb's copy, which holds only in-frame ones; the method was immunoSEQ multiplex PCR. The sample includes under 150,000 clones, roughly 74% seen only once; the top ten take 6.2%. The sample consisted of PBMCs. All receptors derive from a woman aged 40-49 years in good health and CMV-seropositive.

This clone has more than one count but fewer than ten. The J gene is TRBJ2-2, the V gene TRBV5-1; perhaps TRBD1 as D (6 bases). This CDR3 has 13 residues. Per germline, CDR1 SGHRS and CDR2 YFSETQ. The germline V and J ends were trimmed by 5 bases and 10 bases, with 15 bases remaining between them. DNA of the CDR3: TGCGCCAGCAGGCCGAACAGGGCCGAGGAGCTGTTTTTT. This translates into CASRPNRAEELFF.

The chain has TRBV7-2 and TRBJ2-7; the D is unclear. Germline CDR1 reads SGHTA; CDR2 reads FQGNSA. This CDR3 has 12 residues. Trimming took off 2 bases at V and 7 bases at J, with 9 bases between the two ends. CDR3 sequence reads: CASSLNSREQYF. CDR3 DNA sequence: TGTGCCAGCAGCTTAAACAGTCGGGAGCAGTACTTC.

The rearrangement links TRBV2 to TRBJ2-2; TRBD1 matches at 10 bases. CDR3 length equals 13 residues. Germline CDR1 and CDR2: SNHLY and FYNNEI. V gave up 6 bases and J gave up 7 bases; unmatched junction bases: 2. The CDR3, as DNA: TGTGCCAGCAGGGGGACAGGGGTCGGGGAGCTGTTTTTT. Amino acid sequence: CASRGTGVGELFF. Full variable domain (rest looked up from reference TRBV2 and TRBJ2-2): EPEVTQTPSHQVTQMGQEVILRCVPISNHLYFYWYRQILGQKVEFLVSFYNNEISEKSEIFDDQFSVERPDGSNFTLKIRSTKLEDSAMYFCASRGTGVGELFFGEGSRLTVL.

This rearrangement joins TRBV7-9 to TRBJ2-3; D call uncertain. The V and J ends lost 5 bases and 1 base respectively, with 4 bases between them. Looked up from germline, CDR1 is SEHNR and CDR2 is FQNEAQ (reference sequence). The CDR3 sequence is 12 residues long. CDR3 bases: TGTGCCAGCAGCCCAGGCACAGATACGCAGTATTTT. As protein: CASSPGTDTQYF.

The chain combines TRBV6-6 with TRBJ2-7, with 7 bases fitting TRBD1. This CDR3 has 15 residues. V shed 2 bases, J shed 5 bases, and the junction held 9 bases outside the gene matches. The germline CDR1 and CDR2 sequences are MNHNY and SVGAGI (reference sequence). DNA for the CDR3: TGTGCCAGCAGTTACCTGGACAGGCCCTCGGACGAGCAGTACTTC. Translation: CASSYLDRPSDEQYF.

CDR3 in amino acids: CASSPTGQTNEKLFF. CDR3 DNA: TGCGCCAGCAGTCCAACGGGACAGACAAATGAAAAACTGTTTTTT. The rearrangement joins TRBV5-1 to TRBJ1-4; TRBD1 matches at 7 bases. V shed 5 bases and J 5 bases; nucleotides not matched to a gene: 9. The CDR3 loop spans 15 amino acids. Per the germline V gene, CDR1 is SGHRS and CDR2 is YFSETQ.

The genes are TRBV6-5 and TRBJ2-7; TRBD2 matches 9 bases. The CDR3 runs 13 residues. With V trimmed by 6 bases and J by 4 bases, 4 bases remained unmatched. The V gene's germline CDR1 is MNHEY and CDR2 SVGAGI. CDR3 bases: TGTGCCAGCAGCCCTACTAGCGGGTACGAGCAGTACTTC. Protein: CASSPTSGYEQYF.

CDR3 region: CSALAGGPYEQYF. For the CDR3, the DNA is TGCAGCGCCCTAGCGGGAGGGCCTTACGAGCAGTACTTC. The V call is TRBV29-1, the J call TRBJ2-7; 12 bases map to TRBD2. J was trimmed by 4 bases and V by 7 bases; bases with no gene match: 5. Germline CDR1 and CDR2: SQVTM and ANQGSEA. CDR3 length: 13 residues.

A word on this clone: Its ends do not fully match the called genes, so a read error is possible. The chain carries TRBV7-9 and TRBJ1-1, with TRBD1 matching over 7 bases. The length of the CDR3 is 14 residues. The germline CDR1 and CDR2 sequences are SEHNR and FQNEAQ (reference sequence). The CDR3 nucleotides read TGTTCCAGCAGCTCAATGGGACAGAGCACTGAAGCTTTCTTT. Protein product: CSSSSMGQSTEAFF.

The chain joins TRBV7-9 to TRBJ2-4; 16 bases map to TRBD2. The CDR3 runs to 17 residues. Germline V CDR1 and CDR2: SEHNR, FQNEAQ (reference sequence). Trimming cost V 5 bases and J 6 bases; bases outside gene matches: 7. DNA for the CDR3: TGTGCCAGCAGCCAGGGGACTAGCGGGAGGGGGGGAAACATTCAGTACTTC. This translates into CASSQGTSGRGGNIQYF.

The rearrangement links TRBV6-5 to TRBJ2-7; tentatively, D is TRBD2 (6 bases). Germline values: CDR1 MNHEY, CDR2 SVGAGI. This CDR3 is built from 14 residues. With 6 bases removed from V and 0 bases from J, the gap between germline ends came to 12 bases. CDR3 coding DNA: TGTGCCAGCAGGCGGGACCCCACCTCCTACGAGCAGTACTTC. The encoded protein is CASRRDPTSYEQYF.

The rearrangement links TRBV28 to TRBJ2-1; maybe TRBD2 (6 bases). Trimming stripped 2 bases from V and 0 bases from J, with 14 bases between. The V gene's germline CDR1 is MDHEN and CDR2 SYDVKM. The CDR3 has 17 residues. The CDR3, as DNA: TGTGCCAGCAGTTTAAGCTTCCGGGGGAGCTCCTACAATGAGCAGTTCTTC. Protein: CASSLSFRGSSYNEQFF.

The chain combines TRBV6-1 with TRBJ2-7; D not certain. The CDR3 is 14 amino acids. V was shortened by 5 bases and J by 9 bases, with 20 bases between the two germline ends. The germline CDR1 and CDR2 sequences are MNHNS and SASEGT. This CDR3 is CASSTSVFEGVQYF. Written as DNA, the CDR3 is TGTGCCAGCAGTACAAGCGTTTTCGAAGGTGTGCAGTACTTC.

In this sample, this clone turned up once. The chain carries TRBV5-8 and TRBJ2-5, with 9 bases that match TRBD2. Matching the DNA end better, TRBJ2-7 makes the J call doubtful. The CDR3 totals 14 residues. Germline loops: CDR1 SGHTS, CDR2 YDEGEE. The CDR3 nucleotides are TGTGCCAGCAGCGGAACTAGCGGGCCCTACGAGCAGTACTTC. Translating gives CASSGTSGPYEQYF.

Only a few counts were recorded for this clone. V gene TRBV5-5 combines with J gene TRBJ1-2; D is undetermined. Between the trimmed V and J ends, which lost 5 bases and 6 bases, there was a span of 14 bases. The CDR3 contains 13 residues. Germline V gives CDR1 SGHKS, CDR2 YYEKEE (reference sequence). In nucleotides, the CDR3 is TGTGCCAGCAGTATGAGGGCAGGCCATGGCTACACCTTC. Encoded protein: CASSMRAGHGYTF.

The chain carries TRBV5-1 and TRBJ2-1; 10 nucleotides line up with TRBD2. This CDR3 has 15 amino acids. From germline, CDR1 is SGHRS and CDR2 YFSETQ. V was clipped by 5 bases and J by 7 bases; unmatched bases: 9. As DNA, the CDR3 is TGCGCCAGCAGTGACGGGAGCGGGAGGGCTAATGAGCAGTTCTTC. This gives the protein CASSDGSGRANEQFF.

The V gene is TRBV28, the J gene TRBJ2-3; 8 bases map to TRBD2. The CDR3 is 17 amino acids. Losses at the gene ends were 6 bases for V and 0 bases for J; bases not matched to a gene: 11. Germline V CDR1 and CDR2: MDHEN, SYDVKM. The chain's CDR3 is CASSHGLAGASTDTQYF. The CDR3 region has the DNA TGTGCCAGCAGCCACGGACTAGCAGGAGCCAGCACAGATACGCAGTATTTT.

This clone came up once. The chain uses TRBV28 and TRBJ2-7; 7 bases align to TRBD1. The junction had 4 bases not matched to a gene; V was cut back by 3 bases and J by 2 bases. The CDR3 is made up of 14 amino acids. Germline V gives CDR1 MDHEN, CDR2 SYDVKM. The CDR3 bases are TGTGCCAGCAGTTTCCCGGACAGGCCCTACGAGCAGTACTTC. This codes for CASSFPDRPYEQYF. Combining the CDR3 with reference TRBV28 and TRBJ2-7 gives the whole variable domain DVKVTQSSRYLVKRTGEKVFLECVQDMDHENMFWYRQDPGLGLRLIYFSYDVKMKEKGDIPEGYSVSREKKERFSLILESASTNQTSMYLCASSFPDRPYEQYFGPGTRLTVT.

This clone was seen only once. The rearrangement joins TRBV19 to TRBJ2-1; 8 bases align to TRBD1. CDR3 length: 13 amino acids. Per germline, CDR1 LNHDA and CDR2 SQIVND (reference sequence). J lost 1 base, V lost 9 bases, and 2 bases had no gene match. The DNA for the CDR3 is TGTGCCAGCGACAGGGGTTCCTACAATGAGCAGTTCTTC. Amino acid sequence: CASDRGSYNEQFF.

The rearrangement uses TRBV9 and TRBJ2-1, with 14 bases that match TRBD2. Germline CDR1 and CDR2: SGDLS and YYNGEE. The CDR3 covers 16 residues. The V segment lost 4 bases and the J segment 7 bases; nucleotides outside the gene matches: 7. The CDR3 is CASSFSGTSGRNEQFF. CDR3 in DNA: TGTGCCAGCAGCTTTTCCGGGACTAGCGGGAGAAATGAGCAGTTCTTC.

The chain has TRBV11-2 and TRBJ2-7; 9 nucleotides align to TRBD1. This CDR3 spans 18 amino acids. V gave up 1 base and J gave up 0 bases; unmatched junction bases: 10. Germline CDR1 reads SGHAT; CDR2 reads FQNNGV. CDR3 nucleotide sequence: TGTGCCAGCAGCTTAGGTAAGGGCCGGGACAGGGCCTCCTACGAGCAGTACTTC. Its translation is CASSLGKGRDRASYEQYF. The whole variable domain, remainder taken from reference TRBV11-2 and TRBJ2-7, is EAGVAQSPRYKIIEKRQSVAFWCNPISGHATLYWYQQILGQGPKLLIQFQNNGVVDDSQLPKDRFSAERLKGVDSTLKIQPAKLEDSAVYLCASSLGKGRDRASYEQYFGPGTRLTVT.

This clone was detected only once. The chain's CDR3 is CATAIGNDIRYEQYF. CDR3 DNA sequence: TGTGCCACCGCTATCGGTAACGACATTAGGTACGAGCAGTACTTC. The chain combines TRBV10-3 with TRBJ2-7; D is uncertain. Germline-derived CDR1 and CDR2 are ENHRY and SYGVKD. The CDR3 runs 15 residues. V gave up 10 bases and J gave up 4 bases, with 23 bases separating them.

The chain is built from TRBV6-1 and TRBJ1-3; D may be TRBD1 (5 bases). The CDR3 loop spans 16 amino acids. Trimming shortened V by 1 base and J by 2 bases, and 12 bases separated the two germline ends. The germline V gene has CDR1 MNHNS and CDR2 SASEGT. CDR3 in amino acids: CASSEGAAGPGNTIYF. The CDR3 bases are TGTGCCAGCAGTGAAGGGGCGGCAGGGCCTGGAAACACCATATATTTT.

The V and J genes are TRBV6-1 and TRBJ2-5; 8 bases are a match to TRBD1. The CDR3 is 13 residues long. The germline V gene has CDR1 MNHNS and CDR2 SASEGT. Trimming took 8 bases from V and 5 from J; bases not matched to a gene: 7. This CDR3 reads CASLRTGRETQYF. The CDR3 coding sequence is TGTGCCAGCTTAAGGACAGGGAGGGAGACCCAGTACTTC.

CDR3 sequence: CASSYHRATNEKLFF. CDR3 nucleotides: TGTGCCAGCAGTTACCACAGGGCCACTAATGAAAAACTGTTTTTT. This chain uses TRBV27 with TRBJ1-4; the D gene is possibly TRBD1 (6 bases). The germline V gene encodes CDR1 MNHEY and CDR2 SMNVEV (reference sequence). Between the trimmed V and J ends, which lost 4 bases and 2 bases, there was a span of 11 bases. The CDR3 is made up of 15 amino acids.

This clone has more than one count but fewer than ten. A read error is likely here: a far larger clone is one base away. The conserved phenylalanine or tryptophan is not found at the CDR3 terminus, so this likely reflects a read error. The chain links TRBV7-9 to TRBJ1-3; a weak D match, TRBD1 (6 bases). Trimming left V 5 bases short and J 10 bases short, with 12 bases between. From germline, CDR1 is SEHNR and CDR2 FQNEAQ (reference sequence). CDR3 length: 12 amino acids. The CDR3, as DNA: TGTGCCAGCAGCCCCGAGGGGGAAACCATATATTCT. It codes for CASSPEGETIYS.

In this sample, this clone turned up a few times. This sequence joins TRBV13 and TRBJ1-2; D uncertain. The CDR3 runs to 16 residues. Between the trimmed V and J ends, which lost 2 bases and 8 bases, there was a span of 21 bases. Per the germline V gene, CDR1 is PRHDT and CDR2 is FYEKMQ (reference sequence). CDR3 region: CASSLRLQPVLRGYTF. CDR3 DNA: TGTGCCAGCAGCTTAAGGTTACAGCCAGTGCTACGGGGCTACACCTTC.

CDR3 loop: CASVQPQGRQSYNEQFF. For the CDR3, the DNA is TGTGCCAGCGTACAGCCTCAGGGGCGGCAATCCTACAATGAGCAGTTCTTC. The chain has TRBV18 and TRBJ2-1; TRBD1 is a possible D gene (6 bases). The CDR3 runs 17 residues. Germline CDR1 is KGHSH and CDR2 is LQKENI. Between the trimmed V and J ends, which lost 8 bases and 1 base, there was a span of 21 bases. Based on the CDR3 plus reference TRBV18 and TRBJ2-1, the full variable domain is NAGVMQNPRHLVRRRGQEARLRCSPMKGHSHVYWYRQLPEEGLKFMVYLQKENIIDESGMPKERFSAEFPKEGPSILRIQQVVRGDSAAYFCASVQPQGRQSYNEQFFGPGTRLTVL.

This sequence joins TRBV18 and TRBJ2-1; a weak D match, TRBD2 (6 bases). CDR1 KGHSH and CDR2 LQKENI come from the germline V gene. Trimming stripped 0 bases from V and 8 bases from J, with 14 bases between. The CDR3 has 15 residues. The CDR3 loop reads CASSPPLGSRYEQFF. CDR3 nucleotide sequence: TGTGCCAGCTCACCACCCCTCGGGAGTCGGTATGAGCAGTTCTTC.

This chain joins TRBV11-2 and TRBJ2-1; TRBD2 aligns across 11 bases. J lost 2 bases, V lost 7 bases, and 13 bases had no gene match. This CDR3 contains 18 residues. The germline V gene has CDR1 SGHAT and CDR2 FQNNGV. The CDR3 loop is CASTTRGLAGGPYNEQFF. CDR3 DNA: TGTGCCAGCACTACCAGGGGGCTAGCGGGAGGACCCTACAATGAGCAGTTCTTC.